The 23 T cell receptor beta chains listed next were all sequenced from one sample in a study of a mutant IDH1 vaccine in newly diagnosed glioma. Their recognized antigens are unknown. Noted time point: week 23, last vaccination. The investigators gave 300 ug of mutant IDH1 20-mer peptide in each vaccine dose, together with topical imiquimod. Only in-frame clones appear in the TCRdb table, and some are missing; sequencing was by immunoSEQ multiplex PCR. The profile shows tens of thousands of clones, roughly 81% of them singletons. This specimen was PBMCs, taken from a glioma patient whose treatment included an IDH1 peptide vaccine. All receptors derive from a woman in her forties with glioma. Some clones in this sample may be carry-over from other donors' samples.

The J gene is TRBJ2-1, the V gene TRBV28; 9 bases are a match to TRBD1. This CDR3 comprises 15 residues. The germline gives CDR1 MDHEN, CDR2 SYDVKM. Trimming took 4 bases from V and 3 from J; bases not matched to a gene: 4. As DNA, the CDR3 is TGTGCCAGCAGTTCCCAGGACAGGGGCTACAATGAGCAGTTCTTC. Its translation is CASSSQDRGYNEQFF.

The rearrangement joins TRBV7-6 to TRBJ2-3; D tentatively reads TRBD1 or TRBD2 (5 bases each). Per the germline V gene, CDR1 is SGHVS and CDR2 is FNYEAQ. The CDR3 extends over 15 amino acids. Trimming shortened V by 4 bases and J by 0 bases, and 11 bases separated the two germline ends. The CDR3 region has the DNA TGTGCCAGCAGCTCGGGACGGATAAGCACAGATACGCAGTATTTT. Protein product: CASSSGRISTDTQYF.

The chain combines TRBV30 with TRBJ2-7; D is undetermined. The CDR3 contains 11 residues. The germline V gene has CDR1 GTSNPN and CDR2 SVGIG (reference sequence). V was cut by 5 bases and J by 3 bases, with 8 bases left in between. The CDR3 reads CAWAPGYEQYF. The CDR3 bases are TGTGCCTGGGCCCCGGGCTACGAGCAGTACTTC.

The chain is built from TRBV14 and TRBJ2-1; 11 nucleotides align to TRBD2. Germline CDR1 SGHDN, CDR2 FVKESK. Losses at the gene ends were 1 base for V and 5 bases for J; bases not matched to a gene: 4. CDR3 length: 16 residues. The CDR3 reads CASSQVAGGLDNEQFF. CDR3 coding DNA: TGTGCCAGCAGCCAAGTAGCGGGGGGGCTGGACAATGAGCAGTTCTTC.

The rearrangement joins TRBV30 to TRBJ1-3, with a weak D call TRBD1 (6 bases). From germline, CDR1 is GTSNPN and CDR2 SVGIG (reference sequence). The CDR3 covers 15 residues. V lost 5 bases and J lost 2, with 16 bases in between. The CDR3 loop is CAWVLQGPPGNTIYF. The DNA of the CDR3 is TGTGCCTGGGTACTGCAGGGGCCACCTGGAAACACCATATATTTT. Based on the CDR3 plus reference TRBV30 and TRBJ1-3, the full variable domain is SQTIHQWPATLVQPVGSPLSLECTVEGTSNPNLYWYRQAAGRGLQLLFYSVGIGQISSEVPQNLSASRPQDRQFILSSKKLLLSDSGFYLCAWVLQGPPGNTIYFGEGSWLTVV.

The chain combines TRBV2 with TRBJ1-4, with D hard to call. V was cut by 3 bases and J by 8 bases, with 13 bases left in between. Germline V gene lookup returns CDR1 SNHLY and CDR2 FYNNEI. The CDR3 sequence is 14 residues long. DNA for the CDR3: TGTGCCAGCAGTGACGCGCGTCCTGAGGAAAAACTGTTTTTT. The encoded protein is CASSDARPEEKLFF.

The chain is built from TRBV5-6 and TRBJ1-2; 9 positions agree with TRBD1. V lost 0 bases and J lost 6; bases outside the gene matches: 12. CDR1 and CDR2 (germline): SGHDT, YYEEEE. The CDR3 is 17 amino acids. The CDR3, as DNA: TGTGCCAGCAGCTTGGGACGAGCGGGACAGGGATATGATGGCTACACCTTC. Its protein product is CASSLGRAGQGYDGYTF.

The J gene is TRBJ1-2, the V gene TRBV9, with D unresolved. CDR1 is SGDLS and CDR2 is YYNGEE in the germline V gene. This CDR3 contains 14 residues. Trimming took off 0 bases at V and 5 bases at J, with 11 bases between the two ends. CDR3 DNA: TGTGCCAGCAGCGTAGGGGAGGGCCCTTATGGCTACACCTTC. As protein: CASSVGEGPYGYTF.

The chain uses TRBV10-2 and TRBJ1-5; 7 bases fit TRBD1. This CDR3 is 16 amino acids long. Unmatched junction bases numbered 13, after V lost 7 bases and J lost 4 bases. Germline V gene sequence: CDR1 WSHSY, CDR2 SAAADI. CDR3 in amino acids: CASKPDGQGDNQPQHF. The CDR3 bases are TGCGCCAGCAAACCCGATGGCCAGGGGGATAATCAGCCCCAGCATTTT.

The chain has TRBV7-9 and TRBJ2-7; no firm D call. CDR3 length equals 14 residues. The V gene lost 1 base and the J gene lost 3 bases, with 10 bases spanning the gap. Germline CDR1 and CDR2: SEHNR and FQNEAQ (reference sequence). CDR3 region: CASSLVAGGYEQYF. In DNA, the CDR3 is TGTGCCAGCAGCTTAGTCGCAGGTGGCTACGAGCAGTACTTC.

V and J are TRBV27 and TRBJ1-6; a weak D match, TRBD1 (5 bases). The CDR3 length is 17 residues. CDR1 and CDR2 from the germline V gene are MNHEY and SMNVEV (reference sequence). The V end was cut by 7 bases, the J end by 6 bases, with 22 bases between. CDR3 loop: CASKGGTGSGINSPLHF. As DNA, the CDR3 is TGTGCCAGCAAAGGTGGGACGGGTTCGGGAATTAATTCACCCCTCCACTTT.

This chain joins TRBV2 and TRBJ2-1; D is perhaps TRBD2 (5 bases). Trimming shortened V by 6 bases and J by 5 bases, and 8 bases separated the two germline ends. The V gene's germline CDR1 is SNHLY and CDR2 FYNNEI. The length of the CDR3 is 12 residues. Written as DNA, the CDR3 is TGTGCCAGCAGCTCCGGGGACAATGAGCAGTTCTTC. This codes for CASSSGDNEQFF.

This clone was picked up a small number of times. V gene TRBV5-6 combines with J gene TRBJ1-1; D not resolved. There are 12 residues in the CDR3. The germline V gene has CDR1 SGHDT and CDR2 YYEEEE. V lost 0 bases, J lost 10 bases, and 10 bases lay in between. In DNA, the CDR3 is TGTGCCAGCAGCTTGGGACTGGCAGGAGCTTTCTTT. It is translated as CASSLGLAGAFF.

The rearrangement links TRBV5-6 to TRBJ2-1; tentative D call: TRBD2 (7 bases). This CDR3 is 14 amino acids long. Per the germline V gene, CDR1 is SGHDT and CDR2 is YYEEEE. Trimming stripped 1 base from V and 6 bases from J, with 11 bases between. The CDR3 DNA reads TGTGCCAGCAGCTTGCCCGGGGGGCGCAATGAGCAGTTCTTC. Its protein is CASSLPGGRNEQFF.

This clone has just a few counts. The chain combines TRBV2 with TRBJ2-2, with TRBD1 matching 10 bases. The junction had 11 bases not matched to a gene; V was cut back by 7 bases and J by 9 bases. CDR1 and CDR2 from the germline V gene are SNHLY and FYNNEI. The length of the CDR3 is 15 residues. The DNA for the CDR3 is TGTGCCAGCAAGACCGGCGGGACAGGGGCGAGGGAGCTGTTTTTT. As protein: CASKTGGTGARELFF.

The genes are TRBV27 and TRBJ1-5; D remains ambiguous. Germline assignment: CDR1 MNHEY and CDR2 SMNVEV (reference sequence). CDR3 length: 13 amino acids. V gave up 4 bases and J gave up 0 bases, with 4 bases separating them. CDR3 sequence reads: CASSWDSNQPQHF. The CDR3 coding sequence is TGTGCCAGCAGTTGGGATAGCAATCAGCCCCAGCATTTT.

This rearrangement joins TRBV5-6 to TRBJ2-1; 9 nucleotides line up with TRBD1. The V gene end was trimmed by 4 bases and the J gene end by 6 bases; junction bases not matched to a gene: 11. In germline, CDR1 is SGHDT, CDR2 YYEEEE. The CDR3 runs to 16 residues. The CDR3 region is CASSVDRGWDPNEQFF. In DNA, the CDR3 is TGTGCCAGCAGCGTCGACAGGGGGTGGGACCCCAATGAGCAGTTCTTC.

This chain joins TRBV30 and TRBJ2-1; no definite D call. This CDR3 comprises 14 residues. Trimming removed 5 bases at V and 2 bases at J, with 13 bases between. Per the germline V gene, CDR1 is GTSNPN and CDR2 is SVGIG (reference sequence). CDR3 amino acids: CAWVQGNTYNEQFF. DNA for the CDR3: TGTGCCTGGGTACAAGGGAACACCTACAATGAGCAGTTCTTC.

The CDR3 DNA follows: TGTGCCAGTAGTATCCCTGGACAGGGGGCGCGGAACGGCTACACCTTC. Translation: CASSIPGQGARNGYTF. The V gene is TRBV19, the J gene TRBJ1-2; the match to TRBD1 covers 11 bases. V was pared by 3 bases and J by 8 bases, with 11 bases of the junction left unmatched. CDR3 length: 16 residues. Germline V gene data show CDR1 as LNHDA and CDR2 as SQIVND (reference sequence).

As DNA, the CDR3 is TGTGCCAGCACCGCGACTAGCGGGGACAATGAGCAGTTCTTC. It yields the protein CASTATSGDNEQFF. This rearrangement joins TRBV6-6 to TRBJ2-1; TRBD2 matches 11 bases. The CDR3 spans 14 residues. Germline V gene sequence: CDR1 MNHNY, CDR2 SVGAGI (reference sequence). Trimming at V came to 7 bases and at J to 5 bases, leaving 4 bases not matched to a gene.

This chain's CDR3 is CASSQQGSGANVLTF. CDR3 coding DNA: TGCGCCAGCAGCCAACAGGGGAGTGGGGCCAACGTCCTGACTTTC. This sequence joins TRBV5-1 and TRBJ2-6; 7 nucleotides align to TRBD1. CDR3 size: 15 residues. Germline V gene sequence: CDR1 SGHRS, CDR2 YFSETQ. J lost 3 bases, V lost 4 bases, and 4 bases had no gene match.

The chain carries TRBV5-4 and TRBJ1-1, with D possibly matching TRBD1 (6 bases). This CDR3 has 15 residues. The germline V gene has CDR1 SGHNT and CDR2 YYREEE (reference sequence). V dropped 0 bases and J dropped 11 bases, with 20 bases sitting between them. The CDR3 region has the DNA TGTGCCAGCAGCTTGGGGGTAGGAGCTTCTAGGGGGGCTTTCTTT. This gives the protein CASSLGVGASRGAFF.

J is TRBJ2-1 and V is TRBV14, with D hard to call. Germline loops: CDR1 SGHDN, CDR2 FVKESK. Trimming removed 1 base from V and 11 bases from J, with 9 bases in between. The CDR3 sequence is 12 residues long. The CDR3 here is CASSQAAQKQFF. DNA of the CDR3: TGTGCCAGCAGCCAAGCGGCACAAAAGCAGTTCTTC.